Following are 7 T cell receptor beta chains from one sample sequenced in a study of cytomegalovirus exposure and HLA in healthy donors. The PCR was carried out with 60 Vbeta primers and 13 Jbeta primers. The protocol was immunoSEQ multiplex PCR, while the TCRdb copy is restricted to in-frame clones and leaves out a portion. The sample has approximately 120,000 clones; about three quarters are singletons. Sequenced input: PBMCs. All receptors derive from a woman in her twenties or thirties in good health and CMV-seronegative.

The chain employs TRBV19 and TRBJ1-2; 7 positions agree with TRBD1. This CDR3 has 15 amino acids. CDR1 is LNHDA and CDR2 is SQIVND in the germline V gene (reference sequence). With V trimmed by 0 bases and J by 8 bases, 9 bases remained unmatched. The CDR3 spells CASSIDTGAFKGYTF. As DNA, the CDR3 is TGTGCCAGTAGTATAGATACAGGGGCTTTTAAAGGCTACACCTTC.

This clone showed up just once. The rearrangement uses TRBV18 and TRBJ2-1, with D hard to call. CDR1 is KGHSH and CDR2 is LQKENI in the germline V gene. The V and J ends lost 5 bases and 10 bases respectively, with 15 bases between them. This CDR3 spans 13 amino acids. CDR3 protein: CASSSTSIQEQFF. In DNA form, the CDR3 reads TGTGCCAGCTCATCAACTTCTATACAGGAGCAGTTCTTC.

The chain is built from TRBV9 and TRBJ2-2, with TRBD2 identical over 8 bases. This CDR3 is 18 amino acids long. Trimming removed 4 bases from V and 0 bases from J; junction bases left unmatched: 11. The germline V gene has CDR1 SGDLS and CDR2 YYNGEE. The CDR3 loop is CASSSKLLAGSNTGELFF. The DNA of the CDR3 is TGTGCCAGCAGCTCGAAGTTATTAGCGGGGTCGAACACCGGGGAGCTGTTTTTT.

The chain employs TRBV19 and TRBJ1-5; D remains unclear. This CDR3 is built from 12 residues. From germline, CDR1 is LNHDA and CDR2 SQIVND (reference sequence). The V and J ends lost 3 bases and 4 bases respectively, with 4 bases between them. DNA of the CDR3: TGTGCCAGTAGTATCCCTAATCAGCCCCAGCATTTT. It translates to CASSIPNQPQHF.

This rearrangement joins TRBV5-6 to TRBJ2-7, with D maybe TRBD1 (5 bases). The germline V gene has CDR1 SGHDT and CDR2 YYEEEE. V shed 6 bases and J shed 4 bases, with 20 bases lying between them. The CDR3 contains 15 residues. CDR3: CASTLMGPSSYEQYF. DNA for the CDR3: TGTGCCAGCACACTTATGGGGCCCTCCTCATACGAGCAGTACTTC.

This clone turned up a few times. This rearrangement joins TRBV27 to TRBJ1-2, with D tentatively TRBD1 (6 bases). Germline values: CDR1 MNHEY, CDR2 SMNVEV (reference sequence). CDR3 size: 14 residues. V was clipped by 4 bases and J by 4 bases, with 13 bases between them. CDR3 loop: CASSYGQTGYGYTF. CDR3 DNA sequence: TGTGCCAGCAGTTACGGACAGACAGGCTATGGCTACACCTTC.

J is TRBJ1-5 and V is TRBV15; D uncertain. V lost 5 bases, J lost 7 bases, and 15 bases lay in between. This CDR3 comprises 14 residues. Germline V gene lookup returns CDR1 LNHNV and CDR2 YYDKDF (reference sequence). The chain's CDR3 is CATSYPVRSQPQHF. Here the CDR3 DNA reads TGTGCCACCAGCTACCCGGTCCGGAGCCAGCCCCAGCATTTT.